These 27 T cell receptor beta chains were sequenced from one sample in a study of cytomegalovirus exposure and HLA in healthy donors. This PCR relied on a set of 60 Vbeta primers and 13 Jbeta primers. Generated by immunoSEQ multiplex PCR, the TCRdb table keeps only in-frame clones and is missing some. The table includes about 160,000 clones, roughly 80% detected once. The material sequenced was PBMCs. These receptors came from a girl aged 2-10 years in good health and CMV-seropositive.

The chain links TRBV30 to TRBJ1-3, with 7 nucleotides matching TRBD1. The germline V gene encodes CDR1 GTSNPN and CDR2 SVGIG (reference sequence). Germline trimming cut 0 bases from V and 0 bases from J; bases unmatched to any gene: 2. The length of the CDR3 is 15 residues. The CDR3 region is CAWSVGGLSGNTIYF. CDR3 in DNA: TGTGCCTGGAGTGTAGGGGGCCTCTCTGGAAACACCATATATTTT.

The rearrangement uses TRBV6-4 and TRBJ2-3, with D maybe TRBD2 (7 bases). In germline, CDR1 is MRHNA, CDR2 SNTAGT. The CDR3 spans 15 residues. The ends were cut back, 3 bases at V and 2 bases at J, with 12 bases in the middle. The CDR3 loop reads CASSEGGGPTDTQYF. The CDR3 nucleotides read TGTGCCAGCAGTGAGGGGGGGGGCCCCACAGATACGCAGTATTTT.

Sample share makes this clone medium-sized. This rearrangement joins TRBV7-8 to TRBJ2-1; D unresolved. This CDR3 comprises 16 residues. The V end was cut by 0 bases, the J end by 6 bases, with 15 bases between. From germline, CDR1 is SGHVS and CDR2 FQNEAQ. CDR3 bases: TGTGCCAGCAGCTTAGCTACGTGGCAGGCTGGCAATGAGCAGTTCTTC. Protein: CASSLATWQAGNEQFF.

V is TRBV28 and J is TRBJ1-1; TRBD1 matches at 7 bases. The CDR3 runs 14 residues. From germline, CDR1 is MDHEN and CDR2 SYDVKM. The V and J ends lost 6 bases and 7 bases, in that order; junction bases with no gene match: 11. The CDR3 loop is CASSQQGPPFEAFF. CDR3 coding DNA: TGTGCCAGCAGCCAACAGGGGCCGCCCTTTGAAGCTTTCTTT.

This chain joins TRBV28 and TRBJ1-2; tentatively, D is TRBD1 (6 bases). V dropped 5 bases and J dropped 4 bases, with 11 bases sitting between them. CDR1 is MDHEN and CDR2 is SYDVKM in the germline V gene. The CDR3 consists of 13 residues. As DNA, the CDR3 is TGTGCCAGCAGTCGCAGGGGCCCCTATGGCTACACCTTC. Translating it yields CASSRRGPYGYTF.

The chain couples TRBV29-1 to TRBJ2-2, with D unclear. The length of the CDR3 is 14 residues. Germline-derived CDR1 and CDR2 are SQVTM and ANQGSEA. The germline V and J ends were trimmed by 7 bases and 2 bases, with 14 bases remaining between them. CDR3 nucleotide sequence: TGCAGCGGATTCTCTCCAGTAAACACCGGGGAGCTGTTTTTT. Translating gives CSGFSPVNTGELFF.

This clone was found a few times. This chain uses TRBV19 with TRBJ1-5, with D tentatively TRBD1 (5 bases). The CDR3 spans 17 residues. V lost 7 bases and J 0 bases, leaving 19 bases between the germline ends. CDR1 is LNHDA and CDR2 is SQIVND in the germline V gene (reference sequence). The CDR3 DNA is TGTGCCAGTACCCCACCTCGGGGGTTAACTAGCAATCAGCCCCAGCATTTT. Translation: CASTPPRGLTSNQPQHF. Using reference TRBV19 and TRBJ1-5 for the parts outside the CDR3, the full variable domain is DGGITQSPKYLFRKEGQNVTLSCEQNLNHDAMYWYRQDPGQGLRLIYYSQIVNDFQKGDIAEGYSVSREKKESFPLTVTSAQKNPTAFYLCASTPPRGLTSNQPQHFGDGTRLSIL.

The V and J genes are TRBV5-1 and TRBJ2-1; 8 positions match TRBD2. The germline V gene encodes CDR1 SGHRS and CDR2 YFSETQ. The CDR3 consists of 14 residues. The trim removed 4 bases at V and 6 bases at J, leaving 6 bases unmatched. The CDR3 protein is CASSRPGLVNEQFF. The CDR3 DNA follows: TGCGCCAGCAGCCGACCGGGACTAGTCAATGAGCAGTTCTTC. Full variable domain (remainder filled in from reference TRBV5-1 and TRBJ2-1): KAGVTQTPRYLIKTRGQQVTLSCSPISGHRSVSWYQQTPGQGLQFLFEYFSETQRNKGNFPGRFSGRQFSNSRSEMNVSTLELGDSALYLCASSRPGLVNEQFFGPGTRLTVL.

The chain recombines TRBV6-1 with TRBJ2-7; 7 positions agree with TRBD2. The CDR3 extends over 14 amino acids. V dropped 7 bases and J dropped 3; count of bases not matched to a gene: 9. Per the germline V gene, CDR1 is MNHNS and CDR2 is SASEGT. In nucleotides, the CDR3 is TGTGCCAGCACCGAAAGCGGGAATGGCTACGAGCAGTACTTC. This codes for CASTESGNGYEQYF.

The V and J genes are TRBV30 and TRBJ2-4; TRBD1 matches 8 bases. This CDR3 has 13 amino acids. Germline CDR1 GTSNPN, CDR2 SVGIG (reference sequence). V was pared by 3 bases and J by 5 bases, with 3 bases of the junction left unmatched. CDR3 bases: TGTGCCTGGAGCGCCAGGGGGCAAAACATTCAGTACTTC. Amino acid sequence: CAWSARGQNIQYF.

This clone was seen only once. The chain recombines TRBV30 with TRBJ2-5; D may be TRBD2 (5 bases). CDR1 and CDR2 from the germline V gene are GTSNPN and SVGIG (reference sequence). V was shortened by 5 bases and J by 3 bases, with 7 bases between the two germline ends. This CDR3 contains 11 residues. CDR3 nucleotides: TGTGCCTGGGAGCGGAAAGAGACCCAGTACTTC. Its translation is CAWERKETQYF.

Only a few counts were recorded for this clone. The CDR3 spells CSAGTGLGYTEAFF. The CDR3 DNA reads as TGCAGCGCCGGGACAGGGTTGGGTTACACTGAAGCTTTCTTT. This chain connects TRBV29-1 to TRBJ1-1; TRBD1 matches 9 bases. Germline CDR1 SQVTM, CDR2 ANQGSEA. The ends lost 7 bases at V and 3 bases at J; junction bases unmatched: 9. The CDR3 is 14 residues long.

The chain carries TRBV6-5 and TRBJ2-2, with unresolved D. The CDR3 runs to 14 residues. The germline V gene encodes CDR1 MNHEY and CDR2 SVGAGI. Trimming removed 0 bases from V and 4 bases from J, with 6 bases in between. The chain's CDR3 is CASSYSRSTGELFF. The CDR3 nucleotides are TGTGCCAGCAGTTACTCGAGGTCCACCGGGGAGCTGTTTTTT.

The CDR3 sequence: CASISGVNTGELFF. CDR3 DNA: TGTGCCAGCATTAGCGGGGTGAACACCGGGGAGCTGTTTTTT. V usage is TRBV2 and J usage is TRBJ2-2; 8 bases agree with TRBD2. The CDR3 has 14 amino acids. V shed 7 bases, J shed 1 base, and the junction held 2 bases outside the gene matches. In germline, CDR1 is SNHLY, CDR2 FYNNEI.

The chain recombines TRBV4-1 with TRBJ1-2, with 7 bases matching TRBD1. CDR1 is MGHRA, CDR2 YSYEKL, per germline. This CDR3 region has 16 residues. With V trimmed by 1 base and J by 3 bases, 8 bases remained unmatched. CDR3 sequence reads: CASSQAHGTDYYGYTF. As DNA, the CDR3 is TGCGCCAGCAGCCAAGCCCACGGGACAGACTACTATGGCTACACCTTC.

The V call is TRBV29-1, the J call TRBJ2-3, with TRBD1 matching over 9 bases. Unmatched junction bases numbered 3, after V lost 4 bases and J lost 4 bases. This CDR3 has 13 residues. Germline CDR1 is SQVTM and CDR2 is ANQGSEA. The DNA for the CDR3 is TGCAGCGTTGTAGGACAGGGGTCAGATACGCAGTATTTT. Amino acid sequence: CSVVGQGSDTQYF.

The V gene is TRBV30, the J gene TRBJ2-7, with 9 bases aligning to TRBD1. Trimming took 6 bases from V and 0 from J; bases not matched to a gene: 9. The germline V gene encodes CDR1 GTSNPN and CDR2 SVGIG (reference sequence). The CDR3 spans 15 residues. The CDR3 region has the DNA TGTGCCTGCCAAGGCGGGACAGGGAGCTCCTACGAGCAGTACTTC. This encodes CACQGGTGSSYEQYF. Using reference TRBV30 and TRBJ2-7 for the parts outside the CDR3, the full variable domain is SQTIHQWPATLVQPVGSPLSLECTVEGTSNPNLYWYRQAAGRGLQLLFYSVGIGQISSEVPQNLSASRPQDRQFILSSKKLLLSDSGFYLCACQGGTGSSYEQYFGPGTRLTVT.

The chain uses TRBV28 and TRBJ1-1; D gene unclear. CDR1 is MDHEN, CDR2 SYDVKM, per germline. The germline V and J ends were trimmed by 9 bases and 1 base, with 12 bases remaining between them. This CDR3 comprises 13 residues. CDR3 bases: TGTGCCAGTTCCGGAGCGGCGAACACTGAAGCTTTCTTT. Amino acid sequence: CASSGAANTEAFF.

This clone was counted only a few times. The chain has TRBV7-9 and TRBJ1-4; D uncertain. V lost 5 bases, J lost 4 bases, and 14 bases lay in between. Germline CDR1 SEHNR, CDR2 FQNEAQ (reference sequence). There are 15 residues in the CDR3. Here the CDR3 reads CASSPADGNNEKLFF. For the CDR3, the DNA is TGTGCCAGCAGCCCGGCGGACGGGAATAATGAAAAACTGTTTTTT. Full variable domain (rest looked up from reference TRBV7-9 and TRBJ1-4): DTGVSQNPRHKITKRGQNVTFRCDPISEHNRLYWYRQTLGQGPEFLTYFQNEAQLEKSRLLSDRFSAERPKGSFSTLEIQRTEQGDSAMYLCASSPADGNNEKLFFGSGTQLSVL.

The chain couples TRBV7-8 to TRBJ1-2, with no clear D. Germline V CDR1 and CDR2: SGHVS, FQNEAQ. V gave up 5 bases and J gave up 6 bases, with 16 bases separating them. The CDR3 runs 14 residues. CDR3 nucleotides: TGTGCCAGCAGCCTCTCGGGGTCCCAGGATGGCTACACCTTC. This translates into CASSLSGSQDGYTF.

The chain couples TRBV27 to TRBJ2-1; 8 positions match TRBD1. Germline V lookup: CDR1 MNHEY, CDR2 SMNVEV (reference sequence). V trimming: 3 bases; J trimming: 3 bases; junction bases outside the gene matches: 4. This CDR3 contains 15 residues. The CDR3 nucleotides read TGTGCCAGCAGTTTCCGAGACAGGGGCTACAATGAGCAGTTCTTC. Translation: CASSFRDRGYNEQFF.

The gene calls are TRBV2 and TRBJ2-7; tentative D call: TRBD1 (5 bases). V lost 1 base to trimming and J lost 3 bases, with 13 bases between them. The CDR3 is made up of 15 amino acids. Germline CDR1 SNHLY, CDR2 FYNNEI. The chain's CDR3 is CASSEGAGRDYEQYF. CDR3 nucleotide sequence: TGTGCCAGCAGTGAAGGGGCTGGCAGGGACTACGAGCAGTACTTC. Full variable domain (remainder filled in from reference TRBV2 and TRBJ2-7): EPEVTQTPSHQVTQMGQEVILRCVPISNHLYFYWYRQILGQKVEFLVSFYNNEISEKSEIFDDQFSVERPDGSNFTLKIRSTKLEDSAMYFCASSEGAGRDYEQYFGPGTRLTVT.

For the CDR3, the DNA is TGTGCCAGCAGGGAACAGGGGAATGAGCCCCAGCATTTT. Translated, it gives CASREQGNEPQHF. V and J are TRBV6-1 and TRBJ1-5, with 7 bases aligning to TRBD1. Germline V CDR1 and CDR2: MNHNS, SASEGT. The CDR3 covers 13 residues. V lost 6 bases to trimming and J lost 8 bases; unmatched junction nucleotides: 7.

This clone was seen a few times. The CDR3, as DNA: TGCAGCGTTGTGAGGCCCCTCTCCTACGAGCAGTACTTC. It codes for CSVVRPLSYEQYF. J is TRBJ2-7 and V is TRBV29-1; D not resolved. V was pared by 4 bases and J by 0 bases, with 10 bases between. From germline, CDR1 is SQVTM and CDR2 ANQGSEA. This CDR3 contains 13 residues.

This clone has just one count. The chain employs TRBV28 and TRBJ1-2; 7 bases line up with TRBD1. The germline V gene has CDR1 MDHEN and CDR2 SYDVKM. The CDR3 length is 14 residues. The V segment lost 3 bases and the J segment 3 bases; nucleotides outside the gene matches: 4. The CDR3 nucleotides are TGTGCCAGCAGTTTTGGGACAGAACACTATGGCTACACCTTC. It specifies CASSFGTEHYGYTF.

V is TRBV10-3 and J is TRBJ2-3; D is possibly TRBD1 (6 bases). Germline assignment: CDR1 ENHRY and CDR2 SYGVKD. V lost 3 bases and J lost 4, with 17 bases in between. This CDR3 is built from 16 residues. The CDR3 is CAISDMGRGEADTQYF. The CDR3 nucleotides are TGTGCCATCAGTGATATGGGCAGGGGTGAGGCAGATACGCAGTATTTT.

The gene calls are TRBV30 and TRBJ2-6; D is ambiguous. V was shortened by 1 base and J by 0 bases, with 4 bases between the two germline ends. The CDR3 has 14 amino acids. Germline values: CDR1 GTSNPN, CDR2 SVGIG (reference sequence). CDR3 DNA: TGTGCCTGGAGTGGTATCTCTGGGGCCAACGTCCTGACTTTC. Its protein is CAWSGISGANVLTF.